The TCR beta chain under discussion was sequenced for a study of post-analysis software for immune sequencing data. Study as a whole: Relapsing-remitting, secondary progressive and progressive-relapsing forms made up the multiple sclerosis disease courses.

V lost 10 bases and J 5 bases, leaving 14 bases between the germline ends. CDR3 length equals 13 residues. CDR1 is MNHNY and CDR2 is SVGAGI in the germline V gene (reference sequence). Study-level results: A few TRBV segments (TRBV5-6, TRBV5-1 and TRBV20-1 among them) occurred more frequently in patients than in controls.

In regard to this clonotype: The antigen is undetermined.

Libraries were made from TCR beta cDNA, and they carried unique molecular identifiers. The T cell input of roughly 0.9 to 10 million gave a few hundred thousand cDNA molecules. TCRdb analysed the PCR reads with MiXCR anew, one entry per CDR3 protein. Found here are roughly 600,000 distinct CDR3 sequences, roughly 45% of them singletons; the top ten hold about 1.8%. Specimen: blood. The chain has TRBV6-6 and TRBJ1-4; tentative D call: TRBD1 (6 bases). The receptor's source is a girl aged 5-17 years with multiple sclerosis. Here the CDR3 reads CATHRDTNEKLFF. The CDR3 region has the DNA TGTGCCACCCACAGGGATACAAATGAAAAACTGTTTTTT.